These T cell receptor beta chains were read from a single sample in a study of blood T cell repertoires in COVID-19. Some clones are missing from TCRdb's copy, which holds only in-frame ones; the method was immunoSEQ multiplex PCR. The sample has 85,000 to 130,000 clones; roughly four fifths are singletons. The sequenced sample was peripheral blood. These receptor sequences come from a man in his fifties or sixties with acute or convalescent COVID-19. Each CDR3 is given without its conserved first and last residue. Expanded clones get a size class; other rows say once, few or many, or leave the size out.

v_call,clone_size,j_call,cdr3_aa
TRBV11-2,once,TRBJ2-7,ASSLGPTTSGLEQY
TRBV30,.,TRBJ2-3,AWSVQGNTQY
TRBV28,.,TRBJ1-2,ATGLAGVYYGYT
TRBV27,.,TRBJ2-7,ASSIRGPSGALYEQY
TRBV3-1/TRBV3-2,.,TRBJ2-1,ATGYSYNEQF
TRBV10-3,.,TRBJ1-2,AISNRGGANYGYT
TRBV19,.,TRBJ2-1,ASSISPGQGKGDNEQF
TRBV5-1,.,TRBJ2-7,ASSLSARGEQY
TRBV30,.,TRBJ1-2,AWRRGAGYGYT
TRBV19,.,TRBJ2-1,ASSTSTPRRNNEQF
TRBV9,.,TRBJ2-7,ASSVGTGLHEQY
TRBV5-1,.,TRBJ2-3,ASSFSQDTQY
TRBV3-1/TRBV3-2,.,TRBJ1-4,ASSQMSGIGEKLF
TRBV14,few,TRBJ2-7,ASSQKTGSGFYEQY
TRBV5-6,.,TRBJ1-2,ASSLRTGGAYGYT
TRBV7-2,.,TRBJ1-4,ASSRWTGGVRKLF
TRBV12-3/TRBV12-4,few,TRBJ2-5,ASSYRGQETQY
TRBV7-8,.,TRBJ1-5,ASSLDRGDQPQH
TRBV5-1,.,TRBJ1-5,ASSLEGGPGQPQH
TRBV30,.,TRBJ2-7,AWHDSSYEQY
TRBV11-2,.,TRBJ1-2,ASSLNRDSGYT
TRBV9,.,TRBJ1-6,ASSVGRVDSPLH
TRBV28,.,TRBJ1-2,ASSLHTGTNYGYT
TRBV29-1,.,TRBJ2-7,SVRAGWYEQY
TRBV9,.,TRBJ1-1,ASSESGAGVGTEAF
TRBV3-1/TRBV3-2,.,TRBJ1-1,ASSQDARYAEAF
TRBV7-6,few,TRBJ2-5,ASSLGLAGQETQY
TRBV7-9,once,TRBJ2-2,ASPETSGGTNTGELF
TRBV4-2,.,TRBJ1-5,ASSQDTVLQPQH
TRBV5-1,.,TRBJ2-5,ASRTGPTQETQY
TRBV27,.,TRBJ1-5,ASSLGSIRGFNQPQH
TRBV6-5,.,TRBJ1-2,ASSYGGTGRVGGYT
TRBV5-1,.,TRBJ2-3,ASSGGQGWDTDTQY
TRBV19,.,TRBJ2-7,ASSMEEGAGEQY
TRBV9,.,TRBJ1-2,ASSVDSNYGYT
TRBV3-1/TRBV3-2,.,TRBJ1-4,ASSQERVAGRGVF
TRBV27,.,TRBJ1-1,ASSRQGHGTEAF
TRBV5-4,.,TRBJ2-5,ASSLVRGAETQY
TRBV7-9,.,TRBJ1-1,ASSLMGHGNTEAF
TRBV27,.,TRBJ2-1,ASSSTSGTDSYNEQF
TRBV19,.,TRBJ2-2,ASSTIAGGRRELF
TRBV27,.,TRBJ1-1,ASSLDRRLAEAF
TRBV5-1,.,TRBJ2-5,ASSLTSGHQETQY
TRBV5-1,.,TRBJ2-7,ASSLVASVFYEQY
TRBV7-9,.,TRBJ2-1,ASSSGLAGVSEQF
TRBV16,.,TRBJ2-1,ASRPSQGQGNHEQF
TRBV5-1,.,TRBJ2-2,ASSLAASKPGELF
TRBV6-5,.,TRBJ2-5,ASSYSGTGGKETQY
TRBV5-6,.,TRBJ1-1,ASSLWGRATEAF
TRBV4-1,.,TRBJ1-5,ASSQALGQNSNQPQH
TRBV19,.,TRBJ2-1,ASNQIGQYNEQF
TRBV6-5,.,TRBJ1-1,ASSPNPLTTEAF
TRBV13,.,TRBJ1-6,ASSLPGTANSPLH
TRBV19,.,TRBJ1-5,ASSIGAGGRPQH
TRBV5-1,.,TRBJ2-7,ASSRRDRGLDEQY
TRBV18,.,TRBJ2-1,ASFQASLNEQF
TRBV6-2/TRBV6-3,.,TRBJ2-1,ASSYSTSGIDWHEQF